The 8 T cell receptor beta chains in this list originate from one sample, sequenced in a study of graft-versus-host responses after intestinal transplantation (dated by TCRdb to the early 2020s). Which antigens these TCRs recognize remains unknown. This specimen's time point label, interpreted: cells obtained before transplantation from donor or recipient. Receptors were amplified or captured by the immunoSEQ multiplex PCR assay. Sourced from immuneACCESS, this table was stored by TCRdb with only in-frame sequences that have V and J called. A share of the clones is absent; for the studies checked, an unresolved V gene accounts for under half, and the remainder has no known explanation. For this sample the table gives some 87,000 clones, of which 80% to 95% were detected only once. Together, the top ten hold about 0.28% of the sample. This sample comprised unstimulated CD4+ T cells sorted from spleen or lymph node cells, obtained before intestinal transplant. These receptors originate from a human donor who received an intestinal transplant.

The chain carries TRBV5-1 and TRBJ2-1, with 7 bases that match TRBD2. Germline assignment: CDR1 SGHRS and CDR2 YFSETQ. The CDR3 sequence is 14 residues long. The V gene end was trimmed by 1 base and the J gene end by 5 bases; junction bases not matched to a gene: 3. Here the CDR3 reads CASSLSGINNEQFF. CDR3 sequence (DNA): TGCGCCAGCAGCTTGAGCGGGATCAACAATGAGCAGTTCTTC.

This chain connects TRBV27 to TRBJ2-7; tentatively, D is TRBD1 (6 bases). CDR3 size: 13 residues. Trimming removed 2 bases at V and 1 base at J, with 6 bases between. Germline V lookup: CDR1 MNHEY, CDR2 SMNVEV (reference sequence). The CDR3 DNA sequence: TGTGCCAGCAGTTTAAGGGGGTCCTACGAGCAGTACTTC. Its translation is CASSLRGSYEQYF.

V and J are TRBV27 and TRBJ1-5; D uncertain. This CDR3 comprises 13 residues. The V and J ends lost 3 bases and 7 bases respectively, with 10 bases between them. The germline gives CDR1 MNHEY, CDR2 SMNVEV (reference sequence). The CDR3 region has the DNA TGTGCCAGCAGTTTCAGGCTGGAACAGCCCCAGCATTTT. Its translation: CASSFRLEQPQHF.

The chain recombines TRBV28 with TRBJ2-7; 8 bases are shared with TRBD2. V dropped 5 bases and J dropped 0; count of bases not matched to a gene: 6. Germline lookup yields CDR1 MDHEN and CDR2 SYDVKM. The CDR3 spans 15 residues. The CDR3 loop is CASSSSGTSSYEQYF. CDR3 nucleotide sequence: TGTGCCAGCAGTAGTAGCGGGACGAGCTCCTACGAGCAGTACTTC.

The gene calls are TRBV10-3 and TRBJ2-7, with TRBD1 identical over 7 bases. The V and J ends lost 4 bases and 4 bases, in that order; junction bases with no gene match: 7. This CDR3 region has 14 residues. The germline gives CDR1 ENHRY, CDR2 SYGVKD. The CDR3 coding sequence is TGTGCCATCAGTGGACAGGGACGACTATACGAGCAGTACTTC. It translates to CAISGQGRLYEQYF.

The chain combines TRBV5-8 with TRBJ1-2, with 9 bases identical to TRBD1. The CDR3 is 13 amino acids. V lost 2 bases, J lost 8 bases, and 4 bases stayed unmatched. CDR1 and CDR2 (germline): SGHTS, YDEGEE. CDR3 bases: TGTGCCAGCAGCTTACAGGGGGCCCGGGGCTACACCTTC. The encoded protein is CASSLQGARGYTF.

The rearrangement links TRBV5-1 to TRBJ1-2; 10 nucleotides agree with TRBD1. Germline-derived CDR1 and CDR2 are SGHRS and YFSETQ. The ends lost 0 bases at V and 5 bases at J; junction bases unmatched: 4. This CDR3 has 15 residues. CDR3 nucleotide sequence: TGCGCCAGCAGCTTGGCCCCGGGACAGGGGTATGGCTACACCTTC. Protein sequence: CASSLAPGQGYGYTF.

CDR3 bases: TGTGCCAGCAGTTACTCGCCGAGTCTAGGAACCACTGAAGCTTTCTTT. Translation gives CASSYSPSLGTTEAFF. The V and J genes are TRBV6-5 and TRBJ1-1; D unresolved. V lost 0 bases and J lost 4, with 15 bases in between. The CDR3 is made up of 16 amino acids. Germline CDR1 MNHEY, CDR2 SVGAGI.